Below, 30 T cell receptor beta chains from the same sample are listed, as sequenced in a study of shared clonotypes between healthy human individuals (dated by TCRdb to about 2020). The library was prepared using the immunoSEQ multiplex PCR assay. The immuneACCESS repertoire file appears here via TCRdb, limited to in-frame rearrangements. These files lack a portion of the clones; in checked studies, under half of the deficit traces to unresolved V genes, and the cause of the others is not known. For this sample the table gives about 690,000 clones, of which around 91% were detected only once. The biggest ten clones account for around a third of the sample. Sequenced material: memory CD8+ T cells from PBMCs. The cell subset or site label of this sample denotes: CD45RO+ cells pooled with CCR7-negative TemRA cells. These receptors came from a man younger than 35 in good health. Some clones in this sample may be carry-over from other donors' samples.

The chain couples TRBV19 to TRBJ2-7, with a possible D match to TRBD1 (6 bases). Germline lookup yields CDR1 LNHDA and CDR2 SQIVND (reference sequence). CDR3 length: 17 amino acids. V was shortened by 6 bases and J by 0 bases, with 21 bases between the two germline ends. The CDR3 DNA is TGTGCCAGTAGGGTGGGTGTACGGACAGCGAGCTCCTACGAGCAGTACTTC. Its protein product is CASRVGVRTASSYEQYF.

The table lists this clone with a count of one. This sequence joins TRBV27 and TRBJ2-7; 7 nucleotides match TRBD1. The length of the CDR3 is 13 residues. V shed 8 bases and J 1 base; nucleotides not matched to a gene: 5. Germline CDR1 is MNHEY and CDR2 is SMNVEV (reference sequence). CDR3 residues: CASSRDRSYEQYF. DNA of the CDR3: TGTGCCAGCTCCCGGGACAGATCCTACGAGCAGTACTTC.

This clone appeared once. This chain connects TRBV5-4 to TRBJ2-3; TRBD1 matches 7 bases. The germline V gene has CDR1 SGHNT and CDR2 YYREEE (reference sequence). V was pared by 4 bases and J by 0 bases, with 14 bases of the junction left unmatched. The CDR3 has 18 residues. The DNA for the CDR3 is TGTGCCAGCAGCGCCGGGACAGTCCAAATATCTAGCACAGATACGCAGTATTTT. Its protein is CASSAGTVQISSTDTQYF.

The DNA of the CDR3 is TGTGCCAGCAGCTTAGATGGGACCTACACAAATCAGCCCCAGCATTTT. Amino acids: CASSLDGTYTNQPQHF. The chain carries TRBV7-8 and TRBJ1-5; D might be TRBD1 (5 bases). This CDR3 has 16 amino acids. The germline V gene encodes CDR1 SGHVS and CDR2 FQNEAQ. Trimming stripped 1 base from V and 4 bases from J, with 14 bases between. Full variable domain (outside the CDR3, taken from reference TRBV7-8 and TRBJ1-5): GAGVSQSPRYKVAKRGQDVALRCDPISGHVSLFWYQQALGQGPEFLTYFQNEAQLDKSGLPSDRFFAERPEGSVSTLKIQRTQQEDSAVYLCASSLDGTYTNQPQHFGDGTRLSIL.

V is TRBV28 and J is TRBJ1-5, with D hard to call. There are 13 residues in the CDR3. CDR1 MDHEN and CDR2 SYDVKM come from the germline V gene. Trimming took off 7 bases at V and 11 bases at J, with 18 bases between the two ends. CDR3 loop: CASIKTYLDAQHF. The CDR3 nucleotides are TGTGCCAGCATCAAGACCTATCTTGATGCCCAGCATTTT.

The gene calls are TRBV9 and TRBJ2-2; unclear D gene. Germline CDR1 and CDR2: SGDLS and YYNGEE. V was pared by 3 bases and J by 3 bases, with 9 bases between. This CDR3 region has 14 residues. CDR3 nucleotides: TGTGCCAGCAGCGGCAATCAACACACCGGGGAGCTGTTTTTT. Its protein product is CASSGNQHTGELFF.

The chain recombines TRBV28 with TRBJ2-3; a weak D match, TRBD2 (6 bases). The V end lost 7 bases, the J end lost 4 bases, and 15 bases lay between the germline ends. The CDR3 has 14 residues. Looked up from germline, CDR1 is MDHEN and CDR2 is SYDVKM. The CDR3 bases are TGTGCCAGCACCCTCGGTGGGGGGTCAGATACGCAGTATTTT. Encoded protein: CASTLGGGSDTQYF.

This CDR3 is CASGQGRTDTQYF. As DNA, the CDR3 is TGTGCCAGCGGACAGGGCAGGACAGATACGCAGTATTTT. This rearrangement joins TRBV6-6 to TRBJ2-3, with 8 bases matching TRBD1. The CDR3 loop spans 13 amino acids. The germline CDR1 and CDR2 sequences are MNHNY and SVGAGI (reference sequence). V shed 8 bases, J shed 3 bases, and the junction held 4 bases outside the gene matches.

This clone has a single count. CDR3 loop: CASNPVGTGGYEQYF. CDR3 coding DNA: TGTGCCAGCAACCCAGTTGGGACAGGGGGCTACGAGCAGTACTTC. The genes are TRBV27 and TRBJ2-7; 11 bases align to TRBD1. CDR3 length: 15 amino acids. Germline CDR1 and CDR2: MNHEY and SMNVEV (reference sequence). V was pared by 7 bases and J by 3 bases, with 8 bases of the junction left unmatched.

This rearrangement joins TRBV28 to TRBJ1-1, with 7 positions matching TRBD1. This CDR3 comprises 14 residues. The germline V gene encodes CDR1 MDHEN and CDR2 SYDVKM. The J segment lost 4 bases and the V segment lost 6 bases, leaving 8 bases of the junction unmatched. The CDR3 region is CASSLDRVSTEAFF. DNA of the CDR3: TGTGCCAGCAGCCTAGACAGGGTGTCCACTGAAGCTTTCTTT.

This clone was observed once. This rearrangement joins TRBV5-4 to TRBJ1-1, with TRBD1 as a possible D gene (6 bases). The CDR3 spans 17 residues. Trimming stripped 4 bases from V and 0 bases from J, with 19 bases between. From germline, CDR1 is SGHNT and CDR2 YYREEE (reference sequence). Written as DNA, the CDR3 is TGTGCCAGCAGCCCGGGACAAGCCCCTCTTATGAACACTGAAGCTTTCTTT. Its translation is CASSPGQAPLMNTEAFF.

This chain connects TRBV11-2 to TRBJ2-5; D tentatively fits TRBD1 or TRBD2 (5 bases each). Germline V gives CDR1 SGHAT, CDR2 FQNNGV. The length of the CDR3 is 14 residues. V lost 5 bases and J lost 3, with 13 bases in between. The CDR3 loop reads CASSRRGRKETQYF. For the CDR3, the DNA is TGTGCCAGCAGCCGACGGGGACGGAAAGAGACCCAGTACTTC.

The chain has TRBV2 and TRBJ1-2; 10 bases line up with TRBD1. CDR1 is SNHLY, CDR2 FYNNEI, per germline. The CDR3 consists of 17 residues. J lost 2 bases, V lost 9 bases, and 15 bases had no gene match. The CDR3 is CARNFAGTGVRNYGYTF. The CDR3, as DNA: TGTGCCAGAAATTTTGCCGGGACAGGGGTGAGGAACTATGGCTACACCTTC.

This rearrangement joins TRBV7-2 to TRBJ2-1, with 8 nucleotides matching TRBD2. The CDR3 is 15 amino acids. The J segment lost 6 bases and the V segment lost 2 bases, leaving 6 bases of the junction unmatched. Germline V gives CDR1 SGHTA, CDR2 FQGNSA. For the CDR3, the DNA is TGTGCCAGCAGCTTATTGTTAGCGGGGTCCAATGAGCAGTTCTTC. Its protein product is CASSLLLAGSNEQFF.

The chain uses TRBV7-8 and TRBJ2-1; 12 bases line up with TRBD2. The CDR3 has 16 amino acids. Trimming took 5 bases from V and 6 from J; bases not matched to a gene: 8. Germline lookup yields CDR1 SGHVS and CDR2 FQNEAQ. The CDR3 DNA follows: TGTGCCAGCAGCCCCCTAGCGGGAGGGCCTCCCAATGAGCAGTTCTTC. Translation gives CASSPLAGGPPNEQFF.

The CDR3 coding sequence is TGTGCCACCGACCCGGGACAGGGACGGGGCTACACCTTC. Protein sequence: CATDPGQGRGYTF. The chain carries TRBV18 and TRBJ1-2, with 9 bases identical to TRBD1. The ends lost 10 bases at V and 8 bases at J; junction bases unmatched: 11. CDR1 and CDR2 (germline): KGHSH, LQKENI. The CDR3 spans 13 residues.

The chain couples TRBV27 to TRBJ2-2; D ambiguous. There are 13 residues in the CDR3. CDR1 MNHEY and CDR2 SMNVEV come from the germline V gene (reference sequence). The germline V and J ends were trimmed by 5 bases and 7 bases, with 11 bases remaining between them. CDR3 in amino acids: CASSINPNGELFF. The DNA for the CDR3 is TGTGCCAGCAGTATTAACCCCAACGGGGAGCTGTTTTTT.

The chain joins TRBV7-6 to TRBJ2-7; D unresolved. CDR1 and CDR2 from the germline V gene are SGHVS and FNYEAQ. The V and J ends lost 7 bases and 2 bases respectively, with 9 bases between them. CDR3 length equals 12 residues. CDR3 nucleotides: TGTGCCAGCACCCCGGTTCCCTACGAGCAGTACTTC. This gives the protein CASTPVPYEQYF.

This chain links TRBV19 with TRBJ1-3; D uncertain. With 3 bases removed from V and 0 bases from J, the gap between germline ends came to 6 bases. Germline CDR1 and CDR2: LNHDA and SQIVND (reference sequence). This CDR3 spans 14 amino acids. In DNA, the CDR3 is TGTGCCAGTAGTATGAAGGACTCTGGAAACACCATATATTTT. Translating gives CASSMKDSGNTIYF.

The chain recombines TRBV7-9 with TRBJ1-1, with D unresolved. Per the germline V gene, CDR1 is SEHNR and CDR2 is FQNEAQ (reference sequence). Between the trimmed V and J ends, which lost 5 bases and 9 bases, there was a span of 10 bases. The CDR3 runs 11 residues. The CDR3, as DNA: TGTGCCAGCAGCCCAGCCGGCCAAGCTTTCTTT. This translates into CASSPAGQAFF.

This chain uses TRBV30 with TRBJ2-2; D remains ambiguous. The CDR3 sequence is 12 residues long. Trimming took off 0 bases at V and 7 bases at J, with 6 bases between the two ends. The V gene's germline CDR1 is GTSNPN and CDR2 SVGIG (reference sequence). CDR3: CAWSVGGGELFF. The CDR3 DNA is TGTGCCTGGAGTGTAGGTGGCGGGGAGCTGTTTTTT.

The V call is TRBV7-9, the J call TRBJ2-1, with D hard to call. The CDR3 length is 11 residues. In germline, CDR1 is SEHNR, CDR2 FQNEAQ (reference sequence). The CDR3 loop reads CSGRIYNEQFF. Here the CDR3 DNA reads TGTTCTGGGCGGATCTACAATGAGCAGTTCTTC. The variable domain in full, with the rest retrieved from reference TRBV7-9 and TRBJ2-1, is DTGVSQNPRHKITKRGQNVTFRCDPISEHNRLYWYRQTLGQGPEFLTYFQNEAQLEKSRLLSDRFSAERPKGSFSTLEIQRTEQGDSAMYLCSGRIYNEQFFGPGTRLTVL.

The chain couples TRBV27 to TRBJ2-1; unclear D gene. V was cut by 6 bases and J by 6 bases, with 12 bases left in between. CDR3 size: 13 residues. Per germline, CDR1 MNHEY and CDR2 SMNVEV (reference sequence). CDR3 region: CASRALYVNEQFF. The CDR3 DNA sequence: TGTGCCAGCAGAGCTCTCTATGTCAATGAGCAGTTCTTC.

The gene calls are TRBV19 and TRBJ1-1; 7 bases are shared with TRBD1. Germline values: CDR1 LNHDA, CDR2 SQIVND (reference sequence). The V gene end was trimmed by 6 bases and the J gene end by 0 bases; junction bases not matched to a gene: 13. The CDR3 has 17 amino acids. The CDR3 loop is CASRSRGTELMNTEAFF. CDR3 in DNA: TGTGCCAGTAGGAGTCGTGGGACAGAATTAATGAACACTGAAGCTTTCTTT. The full variable domain, with the rest looked up from reference TRBV19 and TRBJ1-1, is DGGITQSPKYLFRKEGQNVTLSCEQNLNHDAMYWYRQDPGQGLRLIYYSQIVNDFQKGDIAEGYSVSREKKESFPLTVTSAQKNPTAFYLCASRSRGTELMNTEAFFGQGTRLTVV.

V gene TRBV28 combines with J gene TRBJ2-3, with D uncertain. V dropped 5 bases and J dropped 8 bases, with 23 bases sitting between them. Germline V gives CDR1 MDHEN, CDR2 SYDVKM. This CDR3 region has 16 residues. The CDR3 protein is CASSPGPGPNPGTQYF. In DNA form, the CDR3 reads TGTGCCAGCAGTCCTGGCCCCGGGCCCAACCCAGGTACGCAGTATTTT.

V is TRBV30 and J is TRBJ2-5; D is tentatively TRBD1 or TRBD2 (5 bases each). V was pared by 2 bases and J by 5 bases, with 21 bases between. Germline V gene lookup returns CDR1 GTSNPN and CDR2 SVGIG (reference sequence). The CDR3 covers 16 residues. The CDR3 DNA follows: TGTGCCTGGAGTTGGGGGAGAGGCGCTTTGAAGGAGACCCAGTACTTC. This translates into CAWSWGRGALKETQYF.

This CDR3 reads CASSYVGAGTEAFF. The CDR3 DNA reads as TGTGCCAGCAGTTATGTGGGGGCAGGTACTGAAGCTTTCTTT. The V gene is TRBV27, the J gene TRBJ1-1; maybe TRBD1 (6 bases). V lost 4 bases, J lost 5 bases, and 14 bases lay in between. The CDR3 loop spans 14 amino acids. Germline lookup yields CDR1 MNHEY and CDR2 SMNVEV (reference sequence).

The chain uses TRBV5-4 and TRBJ2-5, with 9 bases matching TRBD2. V trimming: 1 base; J trimming: 3 bases; junction bases outside the gene matches: 13. This CDR3 contains 18 residues. Per germline, CDR1 SGHNT and CDR2 YYREEE (reference sequence). CDR3 in amino acids: CASSLNLGLAGRKETQYF. The DNA for the CDR3 is TGTGCCAGCAGCTTGAATCTAGGGCTAGCGGGAAGAAAAGAGACCCAGTACTTC. The variable domain in full, completed from reference TRBV5-4 and TRBJ2-5, reads ETGVTQSPTHLIKTRGQQVTLRCSSQSGHNTVSWYQQALGQGPQFIFQYYREEENGRGNFPPRFSGLQFPNYSSELNVNALELDDSALYLCASSLNLGLAGRKETQYFGPGTRLLVL.

The rearrangement joins TRBV2 to TRBJ1-1; no clear D gene. CDR3 size: 14 residues. Deletions cut 0 bases from V and 4 bases from J, with 9 bases between. Per germline, CDR1 SNHLY and CDR2 FYNNEI. CDR3: CASSEAERATEAFF. In DNA, the CDR3 is TGTGCCAGCAGTGAAGCTGAGAGGGCCACTGAAGCTTTCTTT.

CDR3 nucleotides: TGTGCCAGCGCGGGTAGCGTGGGCGAGCAGTACTTC. This sequence encodes CASAGSVGEQYF. The chain couples TRBV28 to TRBJ2-7; perhaps TRBD2 as D (5 bases). The CDR3 runs to 12 residues. Germline CDR1 and CDR2: MDHEN and SYDVKM. V lost 8 bases, J lost 6 bases, and 14 bases lay in between.